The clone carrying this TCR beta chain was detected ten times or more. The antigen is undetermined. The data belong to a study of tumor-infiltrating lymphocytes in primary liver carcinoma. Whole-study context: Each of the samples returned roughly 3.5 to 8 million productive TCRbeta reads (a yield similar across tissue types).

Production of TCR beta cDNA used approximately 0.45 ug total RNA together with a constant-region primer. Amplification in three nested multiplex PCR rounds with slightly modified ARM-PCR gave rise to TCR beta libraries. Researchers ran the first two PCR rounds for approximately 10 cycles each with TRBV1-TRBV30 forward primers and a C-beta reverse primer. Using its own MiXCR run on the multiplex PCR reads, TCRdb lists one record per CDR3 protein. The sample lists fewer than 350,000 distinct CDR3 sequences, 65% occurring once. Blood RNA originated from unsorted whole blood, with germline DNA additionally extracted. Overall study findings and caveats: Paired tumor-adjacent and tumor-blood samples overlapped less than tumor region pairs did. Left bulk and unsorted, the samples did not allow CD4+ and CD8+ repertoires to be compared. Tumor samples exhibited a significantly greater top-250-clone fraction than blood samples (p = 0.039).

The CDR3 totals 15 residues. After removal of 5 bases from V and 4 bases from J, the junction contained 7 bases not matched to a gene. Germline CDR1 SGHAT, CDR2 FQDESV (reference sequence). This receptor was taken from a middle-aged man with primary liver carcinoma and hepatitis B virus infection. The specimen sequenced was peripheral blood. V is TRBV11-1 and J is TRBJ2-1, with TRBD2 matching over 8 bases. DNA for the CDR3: TGTGCCAGCAGCGCCACGGGAGGGCCTTACAATGAGCAGTTCTTC. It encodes CASSATGGPYNEQFF.